Given below is one T cell receptor (beta chain) in context. As yet, its antigen is unknown. This specimen belongs to a study of post-analysis software for immune sequencing data. Study conclusions and caveats: In patients, roughly five TRBV segments were more frequent than in controls, with TRBV5-6, TRBV5-1 and TRBV20-1 among them.

Unique molecular identifiers had been added to the TCR beta cDNA libraries. From the PCR reads, TCRdb called clonotypes with MiXCR, one entry per CDR3 protein. The sample has 650,000 to 850,000 distinct CDR3 sequences; around 46% are singletons. V was clipped by 2 bases and J by 2 bases, with 10 bases between them. Germline CDR1 is PRHDT and CDR2 is FYEKMQ (reference sequence). The CDR3 consists of 14 residues. Sequencing used blood. This receptor was obtained from a girl aged 5 to 17 with multiple sclerosis. This sequence joins TRBV13 and TRBJ2-7; D perhaps matches TRBD2 (6 bases). The CDR3 bases are TGTGCCAGCAGCTTATCTAGCGACACCTACGAGCAGTACTTC. Translated: CASSLSSDTYEQYF. Using reference TRBV13 and TRBJ2-7 for the parts outside the CDR3, the full variable domain is AAGVIQSPRHLIKEKRETATLKCYPIPRHDTVYWYQQGPGQDPQFLISFYEKMQSDKGSIPDRFSAQQFSDYHSELNMSSLELGDSALYFCASSLSSDTYEQYFGPGTRLTVT.